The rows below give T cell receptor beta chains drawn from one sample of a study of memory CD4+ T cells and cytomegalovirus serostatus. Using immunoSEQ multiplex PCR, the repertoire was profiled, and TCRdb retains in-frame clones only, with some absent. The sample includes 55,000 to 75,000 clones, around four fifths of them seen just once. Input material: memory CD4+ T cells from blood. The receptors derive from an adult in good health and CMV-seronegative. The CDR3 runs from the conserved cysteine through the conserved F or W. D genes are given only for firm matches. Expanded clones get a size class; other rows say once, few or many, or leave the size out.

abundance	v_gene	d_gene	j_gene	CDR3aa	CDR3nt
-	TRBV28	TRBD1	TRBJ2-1	CASSSPQGARFVDEQFF	TGTGCCAGCAGTTCGCCACAGGGGGCGCGTTTCGTCGATGAGCAGTTCTTC
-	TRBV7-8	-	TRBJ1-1	CASSSYRVSEAFF	TGTGCCAGCAGCTCCTACAGGGTTTCTGAAGCTTTCTTT
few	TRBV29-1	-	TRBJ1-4	CSVRGNEKLFF	TGCAGCGTTCGGGGGAATGAAAAACTGTTTTTT
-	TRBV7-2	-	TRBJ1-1	CATRPGANTEAFF	TGTGCCACCCGCCCGGGGGCGAACACTGAAGCTTTCTTT
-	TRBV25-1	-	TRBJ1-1	CASIGPSQAFF	TGTGCCAGCATAGGGCCCAGTCAAGCTTTCTTT
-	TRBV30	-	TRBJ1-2	CAWRAPGAGYGYTF	TGTGCCTGGAGAGCCCCGGGTGCGGGCTATGGCTACACCTTC
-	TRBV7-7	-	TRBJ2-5	CASSLVLVGETQYF	TGTGCCAGCAGCTTAGTATTGGTGGGGGAGACCCAGTACTTC
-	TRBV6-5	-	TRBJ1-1	CASSYMGDTEAFF	TGTGCCAGCAGTTACATGGGGGACACTGAAGCTTTCTTT
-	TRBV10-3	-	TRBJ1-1	CAISEAQSNTEAFF	TGTGCCATCAGTGAGGCCCAGTCAAACACTGAAGCTTTCTTT
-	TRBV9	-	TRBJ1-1	CASSPFGRAEAFF	TGTGCCAGCAGCCCCTTTGGGCGCGCTGAAGCTTTCTTT
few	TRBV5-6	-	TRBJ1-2	CASSLRGVNYGYTF	TGTGCCAGCAGCCTGCGGGGAGTTAACTATGGCTACACCTTC
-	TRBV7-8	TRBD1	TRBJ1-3	CASSLGTGSGNTIYF	TGTGCCAGCAGCTTGGGGACAGGGTCTGGAAACACCATATATTTT
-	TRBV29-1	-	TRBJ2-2	CSVDLWGRGELFF	TGCAGCGTTGACCTTTGGGGGCGCGGGGAGCTGTTTTTT
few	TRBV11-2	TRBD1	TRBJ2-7	CASSSRDSVYF	TGTGCCAGCAGCTCCCGGGACAGTGTTTACTTC
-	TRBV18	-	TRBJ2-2	CASSPTSGELFF	TGTGCCAGCTCACCCACCTCCGGGGAGCTGTTTTTT
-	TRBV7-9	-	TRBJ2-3	CASSSSFGLVPDTQYF	TGTGCCAGCAGCTCATCCTTTGGCCTAGTCCCAGATACGCAGTATTTT
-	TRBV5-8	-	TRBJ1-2	CASPPLAAYGYTF	TGTGCCAGCCCCCCCCTCGCGGCCTATGGCTACACCTTC
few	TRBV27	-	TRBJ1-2	CASSLSPAGPGYTF	TGTGCCAGCAGTTTATCCCCCGCCGGGCCTGGCTACACCTTC
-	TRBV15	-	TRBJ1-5	CATSRDFTGGGSNQPQHF	TGTGCCACCAGCAGAGACTTCACTGGAGGAGGTAGCAATCAGCCCCAGCATTTT
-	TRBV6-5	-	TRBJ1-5	CASSYRGSNQPQHF	TGTGCCAGCAGTTACCGGGGTAGCAATCAGCCCCAGCATTTT
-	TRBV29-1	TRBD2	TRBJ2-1	CSVDTSGFSNEQFF	TGCAGCGTTGATACTAGCGGGTTCTCCAATGAGCAGTTCTTC
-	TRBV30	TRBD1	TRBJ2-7	CAWSVGTGIYEQYF	TGTGCCTGGAGTGTAGGGACAGGCATTTACGAGCAGTACTTC